What follows describes a single TCR beta chain. Germline-derived CDR1 and CDR2 are SGHNT and YYREEE (reference sequence). The CDR3 is made up of 15 amino acids. Trimming stripped 1 base from V and 4 bases from J, with 13 bases between. Expressed TCRB transcripts were sequenced after all isolated RNA was converted to cDNA. About 3.57 million reads per sample were averaged for naive, central memory and regulatory samples. Sequencing used immunoSEQ multiplex PCR; TCRdb keeps in-frame clones, though not all of them. This sample yields under 800,000 clones, of which roughly 15% are seen a single time; around 0.095% belongs to the top ten. This entry belongs to a study of beta chain features in type 1 diabetes.

This TCR derives from a man younger than 30 in good health. The source material was naive CD4+ T cells from blood. J is TRBJ2-3 and V is TRBV5-4, with D perhaps matching TRBD2 (6 bases). In DNA, the CDR3 is TGTGCCAGCAGCTTGAGGAAGGGAGGTGCAGATACGCAGTATTTT. Its protein is CASSLRKGGADTQYF.